One and the same sample provided the 6 T cell receptor beta chains below, sequenced in a study of OX40 agonist ivuxolimab in advanced cancers. The protocol was immunoSEQ multiplex PCR, while the TCRdb copy is restricted to in-frame clones and leaves out a portion. The sample holds 20,000 to 25,000 clones, 65% to 85% seen once. The material was CD4+ or CD8+ T cells sorted from blood, obtained in a trial of the OX40 agonist ivuxolimab. These receptors all stem from an adult with an advanced solid tumor such as melanoma, head and neck, liver or kidney cancer.

This chain connects TRBV28 to TRBJ2-5; 11 bases match TRBD2. The CDR3 is 22 residues long. V lost 2 bases to trimming and J lost 5 bases; unmatched junction nucleotides: 25. Germline CDR1 reads MDHEN; CDR2 reads SYDVKM. The CDR3 bases are TGTGCCAGCAGTTTAGAGGGCGGCAGCAGCTCGAGGCTAGCGGGGGGTCGGGAGACCCAGTACTTC. This gives the protein CASSLEGGSSSRLAGGRETQYF.

This rearrangement joins TRBV2 to TRBJ2-1; 8 bases line up with TRBD2. The CDR3 length is 14 residues. Trimming cost V 6 bases and J 5 bases; bases outside gene matches: 6. Germline V gene sequence: CDR1 SNHLY, CDR2 FYNNEI. Here the CDR3 DNA reads TGTGCCAGCAGAGAGACTAGCGCTGACAATGAGCAGTTCTTC. This gives the protein CASRETSADNEQFF.

The rearrangement joins TRBV4-1 to TRBJ2-7, with D maybe TRBD1 (5 bases). Germline CDR1 reads MGHRA; CDR2 reads YSYEKL. The CDR3 runs 13 residues. The V gene lost 2 bases and the J gene lost 2 bases, with 7 bases spanning the gap. This chain's CDR3 is CASSQPGPYEQYF. In nucleotides, the CDR3 is TGCGCCAGCAGCCAACCAGGGCCCTACGAGCAGTACTTC.

This rearrangement joins TRBV10-2 to TRBJ2-2, with TRBD1 matching 8 bases. Germline loops: CDR1 WSHSY, CDR2 SAAADI. This CDR3 region has 15 residues. V gave up 6 bases and J gave up 4 bases; unmatched junction bases: 7. In nucleotides, the CDR3 is TGCGCCAGCAGCTCGACAGGGGCGGGCACCGGGGAGCTGTTTTTT. Translated: CASSSTGAGTGELFF.

CDR3 loop: CASSRVLIATDEQYF. The CDR3, as DNA: TGTGCCAGCAGCCGAGTACTAATCGCGACAGACGAGCAGTACTTC. The chain has TRBV11-1 and TRBJ2-7, with a tentative D call TRBD1 (5 bases). This CDR3 region has 15 residues. V shed 5 bases and J shed 5 bases, with 19 bases lying between them. The germline CDR1 and CDR2 sequences are SGHAT and FQDESV (reference sequence).

The chain carries TRBV19 and TRBJ2-7; 8 bases are a match to TRBD2. Germline V gives CDR1 LNHDA, CDR2 SQIVND (reference sequence). This CDR3 contains 12 residues. The trim removed 5 bases at V and 6 bases at J, leaving 3 bases unmatched. CDR3 sequence reads: CASSPGGREQYF. CDR3 in DNA: TGTGCCAGTAGTCCGGGGGGGCGCGAGCAGTACTTC.